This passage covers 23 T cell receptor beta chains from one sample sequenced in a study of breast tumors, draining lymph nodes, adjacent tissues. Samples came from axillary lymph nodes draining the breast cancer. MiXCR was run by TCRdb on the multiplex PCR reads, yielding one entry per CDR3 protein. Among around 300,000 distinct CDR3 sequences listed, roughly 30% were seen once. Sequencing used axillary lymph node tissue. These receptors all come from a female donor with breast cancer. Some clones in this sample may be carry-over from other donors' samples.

DNA for the CDR3: TGTGCCTGGGGGGGGGGAACTGAAGCTTTCTTT. This sequence encodes CAWGGGTEAFF. The V gene is TRBV30, the J gene TRBJ1-1, with D possibly TRBD1 on 5 matching bases. The CDR3 has 11 residues. Germline V CDR1 and CDR2: GTSNPN, SVGIG (reference sequence). Trimming stripped 5 bases from V and 5 bases from J, with 9 bases between. The whole variable domain, remainder taken from reference TRBV30 and TRBJ1-1, is SQTIHQWPATLVQPVGSPLSLECTVEGTSNPNLYWYRQAAGRGLQLLFYSVGIGQISSEVPQNLSASRPQDRQFILSSKKLLLSDSGFYLCAWGGGTEAFFGQGTRLTVV.

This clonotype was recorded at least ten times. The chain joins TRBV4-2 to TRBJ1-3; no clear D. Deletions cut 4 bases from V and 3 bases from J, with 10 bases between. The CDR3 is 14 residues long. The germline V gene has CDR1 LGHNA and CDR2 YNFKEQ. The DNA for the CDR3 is TGTGCCAGCAGCCCAAGACACGGTGGAAACACCATATATTTT. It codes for CASSPRHGGNTIYF.

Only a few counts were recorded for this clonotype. The CDR3 is CASSFFGGSYEQYF. CDR3 coding DNA: TGTGCCAGCAGTTTTTTTGGGGGCTCCTACGAGCAGTACTTC. The chain employs TRBV28 and TRBJ2-7; D may match TRBD1 or TRBD2 (5 bases each). CDR3 length: 14 amino acids. Germline V gives CDR1 MDHEN, CDR2 SYDVKM. The V end was cut by 3 bases, the J end by 0 bases, with 9 bases between.

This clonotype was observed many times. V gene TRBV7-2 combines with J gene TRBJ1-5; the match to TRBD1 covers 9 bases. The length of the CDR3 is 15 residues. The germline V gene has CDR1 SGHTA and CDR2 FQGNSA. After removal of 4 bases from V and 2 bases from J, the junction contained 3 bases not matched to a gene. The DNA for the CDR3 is TGTGCCAGCAGCTCCCGGACAGGGGGCAATCAGCCCCAGCATTTT. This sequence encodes CASSSRTGGNQPQHF. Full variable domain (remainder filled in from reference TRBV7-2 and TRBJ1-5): GAGVSQSPSNKVTEKGKDVELRCDPISGHTALYWYRQSLGQGLEFLIYFQGNSAPDKSGLPSDRFSAERTGGSVSTLTIQRTQQEDSAVYLCASSSRTGGNQPQHFGDGTRLSIL.

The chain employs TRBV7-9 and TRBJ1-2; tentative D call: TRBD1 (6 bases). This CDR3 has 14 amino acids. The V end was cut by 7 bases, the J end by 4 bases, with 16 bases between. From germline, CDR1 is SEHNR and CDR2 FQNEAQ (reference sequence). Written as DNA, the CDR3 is TGTGCCAGCACGAGAGGGGGGACACCCTATGGCTACACCTTC. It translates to CASTRGGTPYGYTF.

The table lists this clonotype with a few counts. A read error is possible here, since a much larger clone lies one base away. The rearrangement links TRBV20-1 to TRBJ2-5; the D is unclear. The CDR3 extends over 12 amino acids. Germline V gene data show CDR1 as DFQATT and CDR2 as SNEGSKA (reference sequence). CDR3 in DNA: TGCAGTGCTAGAGGGGTTTTAGAGACCCCGTACTTC. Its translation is CSARGVLETPYF.

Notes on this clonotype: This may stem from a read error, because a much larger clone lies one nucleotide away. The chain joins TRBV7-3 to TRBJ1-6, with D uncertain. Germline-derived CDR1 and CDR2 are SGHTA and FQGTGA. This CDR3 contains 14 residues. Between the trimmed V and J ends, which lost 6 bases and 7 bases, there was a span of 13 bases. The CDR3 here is CASRERGWNSPLHF. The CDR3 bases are TGTGCCAGCAGGGAACGGGGTTGGAATTCACCCCTCCACTTT.

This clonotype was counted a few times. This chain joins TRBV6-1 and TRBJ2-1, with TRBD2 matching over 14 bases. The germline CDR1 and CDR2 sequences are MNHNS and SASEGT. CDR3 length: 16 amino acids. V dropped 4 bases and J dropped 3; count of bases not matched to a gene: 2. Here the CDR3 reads CASSAGLAGVYNEQFF. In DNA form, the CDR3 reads TGTGCCAGCAGTGCGGGACTAGCGGGAGTCTACAATGAGCAGTTCTTC.

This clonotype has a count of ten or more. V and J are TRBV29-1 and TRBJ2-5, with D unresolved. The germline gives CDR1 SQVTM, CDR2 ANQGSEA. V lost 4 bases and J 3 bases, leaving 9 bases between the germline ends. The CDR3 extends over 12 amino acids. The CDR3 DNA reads TGCAGCGTTGGTGGGGAAAAAGAGACCCAGTACTTC. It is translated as CSVGGEKETQYF.

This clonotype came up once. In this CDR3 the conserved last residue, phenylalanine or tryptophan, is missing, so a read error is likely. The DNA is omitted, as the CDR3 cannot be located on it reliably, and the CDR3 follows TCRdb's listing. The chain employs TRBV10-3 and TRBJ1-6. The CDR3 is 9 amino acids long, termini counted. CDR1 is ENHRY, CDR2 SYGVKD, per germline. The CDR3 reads CAISEYGTS.

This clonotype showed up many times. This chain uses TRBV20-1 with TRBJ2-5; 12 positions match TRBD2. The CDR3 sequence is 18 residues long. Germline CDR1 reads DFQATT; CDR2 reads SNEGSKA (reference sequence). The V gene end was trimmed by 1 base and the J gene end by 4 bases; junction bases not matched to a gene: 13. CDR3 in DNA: TGCAGTGCTAGAGCCTTGAGGGCTAGCGGGAGGGCCCCAGAGACCCAGTACTTC. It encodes CSARALRASGRAPETQYF.

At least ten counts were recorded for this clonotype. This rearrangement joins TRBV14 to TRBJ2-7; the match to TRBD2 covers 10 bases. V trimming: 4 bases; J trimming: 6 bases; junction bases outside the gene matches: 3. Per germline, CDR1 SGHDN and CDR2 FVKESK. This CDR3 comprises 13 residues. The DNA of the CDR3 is TGTGCCAGCAGCCCGGGACTAGCGCCCGAGCAGTACTTC. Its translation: CASSPGLAPEQYF.

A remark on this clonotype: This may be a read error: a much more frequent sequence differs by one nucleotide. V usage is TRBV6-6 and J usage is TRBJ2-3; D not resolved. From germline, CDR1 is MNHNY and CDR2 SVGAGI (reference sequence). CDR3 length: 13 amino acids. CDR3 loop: CASSHSEEDTQYF. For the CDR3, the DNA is TGTGCCAGCAGTCACTCCGAGGAAGATACGCAGTATTTT.

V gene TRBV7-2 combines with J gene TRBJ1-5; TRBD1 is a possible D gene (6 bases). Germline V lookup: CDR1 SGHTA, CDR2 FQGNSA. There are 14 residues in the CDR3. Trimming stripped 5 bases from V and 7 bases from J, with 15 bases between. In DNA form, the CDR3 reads TGTGCCAGCAGCCCGAGGGGGGGCCGACAGCCCCAGCATTTT. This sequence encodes CASSPRGGRQPQHF.

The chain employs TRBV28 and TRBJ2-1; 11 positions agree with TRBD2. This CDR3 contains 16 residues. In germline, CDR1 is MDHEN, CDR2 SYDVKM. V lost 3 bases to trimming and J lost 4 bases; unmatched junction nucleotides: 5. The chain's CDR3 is CASSFGLAGYYNEQFF. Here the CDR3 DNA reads TGTGCCAGCAGTTTCGGACTAGCGGGCTATTACAATGAGCAGTTCTTC.

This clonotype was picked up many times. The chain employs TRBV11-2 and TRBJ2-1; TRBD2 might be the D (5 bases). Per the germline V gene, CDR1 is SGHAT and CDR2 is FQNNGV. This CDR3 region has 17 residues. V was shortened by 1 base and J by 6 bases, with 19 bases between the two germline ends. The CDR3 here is CASSLAFFVGGFNEQFF. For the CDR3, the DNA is TGTGCCAGCAGCTTAGCCTTTTTCGTCGGAGGCTTCAATGAGCAGTTCTTC.

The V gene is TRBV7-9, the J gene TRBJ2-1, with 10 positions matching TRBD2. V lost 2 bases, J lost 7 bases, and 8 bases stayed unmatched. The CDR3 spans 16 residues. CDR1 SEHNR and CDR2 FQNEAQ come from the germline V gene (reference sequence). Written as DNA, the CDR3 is TGTGCCAGCAGCTTAAGCGCTAGCGGGAGTTGGAATGAGCAGTTCTTC. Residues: CASSLSASGSWNEQFF.

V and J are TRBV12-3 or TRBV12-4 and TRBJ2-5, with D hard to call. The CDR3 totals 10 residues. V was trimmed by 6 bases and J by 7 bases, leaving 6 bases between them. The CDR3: CASSLGTQYF. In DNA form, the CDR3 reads TGTGCCAGCAGCCTCGGGACCCAGTACTTC.

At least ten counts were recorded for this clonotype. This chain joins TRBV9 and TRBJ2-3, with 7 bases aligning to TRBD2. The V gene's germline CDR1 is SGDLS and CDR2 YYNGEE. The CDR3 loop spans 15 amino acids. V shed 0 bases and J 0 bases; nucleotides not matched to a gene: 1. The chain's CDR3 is CASSVELASTDTQYF. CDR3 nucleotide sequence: TGTGCCAGCAGCGTAGAACTAGCGAGCACAGATACGCAGTATTTT. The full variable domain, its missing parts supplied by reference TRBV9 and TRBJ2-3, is DSGVTQTPKHLITATGQRVTLRCSPRSGDLSVYWYQQSLDQGLQFLIQYYNGEERAKGNILERFSAQQFPDLHSELNLSSLELGDSALYFCASSVELASTDTQYFGPGTRLTVL.

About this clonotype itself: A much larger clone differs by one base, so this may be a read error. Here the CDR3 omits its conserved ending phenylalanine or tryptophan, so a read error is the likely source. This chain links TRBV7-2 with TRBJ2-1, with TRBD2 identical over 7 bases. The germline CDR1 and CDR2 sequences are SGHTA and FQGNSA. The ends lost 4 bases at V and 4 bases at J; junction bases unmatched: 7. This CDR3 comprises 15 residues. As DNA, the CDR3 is TGTGCCAGCAGCTACGTAGCGGGCCTATACAATGAGCAGTTCCTC. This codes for CASSYVAGLYNEQFL.

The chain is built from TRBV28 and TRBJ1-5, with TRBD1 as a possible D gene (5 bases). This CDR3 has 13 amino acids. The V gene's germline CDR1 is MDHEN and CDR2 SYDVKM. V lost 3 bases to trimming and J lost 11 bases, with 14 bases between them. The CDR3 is CASSFIREQTQHF. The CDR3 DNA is TGTGCCAGCAGTTTTATCAGGGAACAGACCCAGCATTTT.

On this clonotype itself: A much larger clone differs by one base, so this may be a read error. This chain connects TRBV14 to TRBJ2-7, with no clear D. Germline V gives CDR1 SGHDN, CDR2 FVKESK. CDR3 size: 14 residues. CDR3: CASSQVGLPYEQSF. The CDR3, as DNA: TGTGCCAGCAGCCAAGTCGGCCTCCCCTACGAGCAGTCCTTC. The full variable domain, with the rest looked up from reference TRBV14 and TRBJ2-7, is EAGVTQFPSHSVIEKGQTVTLRCDPISGHDNLYWYRRVMGKEIKFLLHFVKESKQDESGMPNNRFLAERTGGTYSTLKVQPAELEDSGVYFCASSQVGLPYEQSFGPGTRLTVT.

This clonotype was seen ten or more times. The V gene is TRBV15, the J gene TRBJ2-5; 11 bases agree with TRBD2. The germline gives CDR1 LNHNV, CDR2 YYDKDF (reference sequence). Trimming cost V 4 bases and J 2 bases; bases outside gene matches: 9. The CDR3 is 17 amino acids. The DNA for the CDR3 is TGTGCCACCAGCACCCCAGGGGGACTAGCGGCACAAGAGACCCAGTACTTC. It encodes CATSTPGGLAAQETQYF.